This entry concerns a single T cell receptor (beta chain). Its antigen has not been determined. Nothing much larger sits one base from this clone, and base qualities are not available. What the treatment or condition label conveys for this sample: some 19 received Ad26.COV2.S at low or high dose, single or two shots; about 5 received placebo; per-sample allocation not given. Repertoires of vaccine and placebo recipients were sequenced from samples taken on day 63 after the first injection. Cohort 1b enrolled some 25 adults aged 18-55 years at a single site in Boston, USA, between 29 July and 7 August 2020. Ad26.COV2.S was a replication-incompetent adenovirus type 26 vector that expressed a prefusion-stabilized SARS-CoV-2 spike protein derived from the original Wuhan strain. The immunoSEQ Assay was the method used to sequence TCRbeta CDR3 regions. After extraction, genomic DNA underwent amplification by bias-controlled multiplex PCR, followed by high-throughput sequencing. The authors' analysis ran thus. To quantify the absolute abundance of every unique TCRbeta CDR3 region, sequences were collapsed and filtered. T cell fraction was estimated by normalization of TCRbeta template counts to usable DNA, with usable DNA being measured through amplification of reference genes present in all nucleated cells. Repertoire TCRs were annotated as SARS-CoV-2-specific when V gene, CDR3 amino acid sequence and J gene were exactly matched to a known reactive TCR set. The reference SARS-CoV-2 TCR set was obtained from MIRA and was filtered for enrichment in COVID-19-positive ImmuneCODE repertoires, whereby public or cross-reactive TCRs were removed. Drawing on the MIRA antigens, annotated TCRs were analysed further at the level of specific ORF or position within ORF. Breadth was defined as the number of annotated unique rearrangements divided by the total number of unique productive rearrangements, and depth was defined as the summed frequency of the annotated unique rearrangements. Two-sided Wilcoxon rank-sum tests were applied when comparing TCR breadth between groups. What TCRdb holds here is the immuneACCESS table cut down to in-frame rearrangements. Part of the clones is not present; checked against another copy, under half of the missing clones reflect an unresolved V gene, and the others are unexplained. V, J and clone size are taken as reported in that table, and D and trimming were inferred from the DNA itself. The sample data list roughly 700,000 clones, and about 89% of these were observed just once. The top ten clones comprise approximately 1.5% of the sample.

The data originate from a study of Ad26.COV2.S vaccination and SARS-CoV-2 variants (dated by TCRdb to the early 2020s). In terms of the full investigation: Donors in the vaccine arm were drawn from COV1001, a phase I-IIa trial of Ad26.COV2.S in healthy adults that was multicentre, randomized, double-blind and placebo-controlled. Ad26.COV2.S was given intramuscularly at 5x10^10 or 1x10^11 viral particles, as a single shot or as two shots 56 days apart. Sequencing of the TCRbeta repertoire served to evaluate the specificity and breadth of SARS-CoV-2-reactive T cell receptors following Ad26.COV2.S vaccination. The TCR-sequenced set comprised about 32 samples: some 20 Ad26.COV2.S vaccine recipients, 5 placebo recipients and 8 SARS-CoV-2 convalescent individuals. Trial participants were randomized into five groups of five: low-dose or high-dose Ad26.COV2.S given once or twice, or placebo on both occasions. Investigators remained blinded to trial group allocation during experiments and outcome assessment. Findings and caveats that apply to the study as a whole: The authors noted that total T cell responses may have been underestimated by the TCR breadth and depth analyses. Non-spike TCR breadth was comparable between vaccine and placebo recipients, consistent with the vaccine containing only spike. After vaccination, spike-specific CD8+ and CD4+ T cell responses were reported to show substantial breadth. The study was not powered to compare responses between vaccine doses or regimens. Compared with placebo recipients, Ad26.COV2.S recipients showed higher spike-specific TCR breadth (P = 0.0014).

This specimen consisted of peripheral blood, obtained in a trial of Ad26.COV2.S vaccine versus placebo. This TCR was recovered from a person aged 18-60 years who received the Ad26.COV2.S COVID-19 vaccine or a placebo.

The CDR3 corresponds to CASSLEGGPEAFF. The nucleotide sequence is given as TGCGCCAGCAGCTTGGAGGGCGGCCCTGAAGCTTTCTTT. The sequence joins TRBV5-1 to TRBJ1-1; the D gene remains uncertain. Including cysteine and phenylalanine, the CDR3 has 13 amino acids. Kept here is only the CDR3 DNA, which spans 39 bases and is read in frame from base 1. The CDR1 and CDR2 encoded by the germline V gene are SGHRS and YFSETQ. V is cut by 0 bases and J by 6 bases, and the space between the germline ends is 9 bases.